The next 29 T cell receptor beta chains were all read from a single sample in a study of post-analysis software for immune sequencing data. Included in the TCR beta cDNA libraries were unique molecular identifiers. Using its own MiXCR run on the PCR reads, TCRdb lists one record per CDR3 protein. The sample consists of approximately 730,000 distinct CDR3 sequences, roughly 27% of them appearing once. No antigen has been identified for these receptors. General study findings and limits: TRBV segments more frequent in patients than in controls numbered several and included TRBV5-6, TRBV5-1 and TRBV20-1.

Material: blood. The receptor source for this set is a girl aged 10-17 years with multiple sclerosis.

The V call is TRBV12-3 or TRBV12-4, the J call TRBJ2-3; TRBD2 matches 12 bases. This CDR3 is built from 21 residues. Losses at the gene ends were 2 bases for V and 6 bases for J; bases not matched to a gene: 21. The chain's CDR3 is CASSLFPPSGRATGAMDTQYF. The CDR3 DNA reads TGTGCCAGCAGTTTATTCCCCCCTAGCGGGAGGGCCACTGGGGCTATGGATACGCAGTATTTT.

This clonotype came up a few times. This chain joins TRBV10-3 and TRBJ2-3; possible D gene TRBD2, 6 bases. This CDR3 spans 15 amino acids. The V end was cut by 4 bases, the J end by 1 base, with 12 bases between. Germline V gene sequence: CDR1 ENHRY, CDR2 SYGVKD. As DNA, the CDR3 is TGTGCCATCAGTGTTACTAGCCTTGGCACAGATACGCAGTATTTT. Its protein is CAISVTSLGTDTQYF.

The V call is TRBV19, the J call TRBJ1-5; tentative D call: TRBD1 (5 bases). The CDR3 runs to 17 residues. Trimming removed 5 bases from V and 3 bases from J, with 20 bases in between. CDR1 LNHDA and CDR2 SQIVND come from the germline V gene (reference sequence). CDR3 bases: TGTGCCAGTAGTTCACGACCCTCTGGGGGGTACAATCAGCCCCAGCATTTT. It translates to CASSSRPSGGYNQPQHF.

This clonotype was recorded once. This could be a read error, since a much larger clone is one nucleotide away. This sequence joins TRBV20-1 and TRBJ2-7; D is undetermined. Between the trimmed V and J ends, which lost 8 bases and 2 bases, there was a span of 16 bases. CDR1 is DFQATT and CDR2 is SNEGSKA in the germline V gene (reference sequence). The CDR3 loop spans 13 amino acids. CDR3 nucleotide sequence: TGCAGTACCCCGAGGATCGGCACCTACGAGCAGTACTTC. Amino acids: CSTPRIGTYEQYF.

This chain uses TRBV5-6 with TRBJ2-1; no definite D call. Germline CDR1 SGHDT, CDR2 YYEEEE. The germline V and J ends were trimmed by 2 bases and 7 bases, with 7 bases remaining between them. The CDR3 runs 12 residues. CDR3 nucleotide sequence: TGTGCCAGCAGCTTTTACCATAATGAGCAGTTCTTC. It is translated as CASSFYHNEQFF.

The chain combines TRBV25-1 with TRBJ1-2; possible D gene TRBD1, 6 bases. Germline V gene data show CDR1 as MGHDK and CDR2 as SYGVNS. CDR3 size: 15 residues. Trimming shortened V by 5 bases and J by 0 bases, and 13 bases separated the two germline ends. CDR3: CASSYPQGANYGYTF. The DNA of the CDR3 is TGTGCCAGCAGTTACCCACAGGGAGCTAACTATGGCTACACCTTC.

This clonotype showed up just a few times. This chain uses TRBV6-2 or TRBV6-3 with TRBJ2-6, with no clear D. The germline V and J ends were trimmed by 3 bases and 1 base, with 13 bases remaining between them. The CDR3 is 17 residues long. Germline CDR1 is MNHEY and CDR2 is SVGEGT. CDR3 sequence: CASSYGEGNSGANVLTF. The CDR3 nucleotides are TGTGCCAGCAGTTATGGGGAAGGAAATTCTGGGGCCAACGTCCTGACTTTC.

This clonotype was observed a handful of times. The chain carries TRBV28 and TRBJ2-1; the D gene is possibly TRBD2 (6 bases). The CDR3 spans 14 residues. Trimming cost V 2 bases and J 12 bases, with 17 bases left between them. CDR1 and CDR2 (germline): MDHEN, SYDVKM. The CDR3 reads CASSLGGSGTSQFF. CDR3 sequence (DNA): TGTGCCAGCAGTTTAGGGGGGTCCGGGACCTCGCAGTTCTTC.

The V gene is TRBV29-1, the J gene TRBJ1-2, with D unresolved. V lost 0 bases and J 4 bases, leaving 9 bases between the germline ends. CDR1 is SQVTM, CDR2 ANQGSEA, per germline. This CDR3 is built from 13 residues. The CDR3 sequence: CSVEDKLSYGYTF. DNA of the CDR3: TGCAGCGTTGAAGATAAGCTGTCCTATGGCTACACCTTC. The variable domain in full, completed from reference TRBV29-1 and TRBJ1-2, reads SAVISQKPSRDICQRGTSLTIQCQVDSQVTMMFWYRQQPGQSLTLIATANQGSEATYESGFVIDKFPISRPNLTFSTLTVSNMSPEDSSIYLCSVEDKLSYGYTFGSGTRLTVV.

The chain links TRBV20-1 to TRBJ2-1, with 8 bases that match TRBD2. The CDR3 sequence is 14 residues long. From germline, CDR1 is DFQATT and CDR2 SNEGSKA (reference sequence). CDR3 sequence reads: CSQSGLALHNEQFF. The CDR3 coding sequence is TGCAGCCAATCCGGACTAGCTCTGCACAATGAGCAGTTCTTC.

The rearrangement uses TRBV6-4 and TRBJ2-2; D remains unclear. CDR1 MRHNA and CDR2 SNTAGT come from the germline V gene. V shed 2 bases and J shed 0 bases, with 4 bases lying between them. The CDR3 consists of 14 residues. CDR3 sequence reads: CASSDGTNTGELFF. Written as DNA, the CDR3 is TGTGCCAGCAGTGACGGGACGAACACCGGGGAGCTGTTTTTT.

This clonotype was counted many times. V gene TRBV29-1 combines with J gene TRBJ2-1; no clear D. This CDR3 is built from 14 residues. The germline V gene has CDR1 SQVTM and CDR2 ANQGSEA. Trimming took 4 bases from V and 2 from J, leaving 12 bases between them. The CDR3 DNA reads TGCAGCGTTGCCCCACACCCGACCTACAATGAGCAGTTCTTC. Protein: CSVAPHPTYNEQFF.

CDR3 sequence reads: CASSKTGGSGYTF. CDR3 sequence (DNA): TGTGCCAGCAGCAAAACAGGGGGAAGTGGCTACACCTTC. The chain combines TRBV28 with TRBJ1-2, with TRBD1 matching 8 bases. This CDR3 has 13 amino acids. Germline assignment: CDR1 MDHEN and CDR2 SYDVKM. Losses at the gene ends were 6 bases for V and 7 bases for J; bases not matched to a gene: 7.

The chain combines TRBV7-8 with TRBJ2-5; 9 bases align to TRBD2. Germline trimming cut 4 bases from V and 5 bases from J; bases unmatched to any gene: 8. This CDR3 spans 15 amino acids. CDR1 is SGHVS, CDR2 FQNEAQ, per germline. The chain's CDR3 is CASSYWTSAEETQYF. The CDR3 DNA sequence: TGTGCCAGCAGCTACTGGACTAGCGCTGAGGAGACCCAGTACTTC.

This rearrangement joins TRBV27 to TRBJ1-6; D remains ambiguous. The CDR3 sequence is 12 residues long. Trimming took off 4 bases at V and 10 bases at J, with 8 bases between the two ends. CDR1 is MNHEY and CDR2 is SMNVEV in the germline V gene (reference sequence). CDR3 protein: CASSSPWSPLHF. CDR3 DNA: TGTGCCAGCAGTTCTCCCTGGTCACCCCTCCACTTT.

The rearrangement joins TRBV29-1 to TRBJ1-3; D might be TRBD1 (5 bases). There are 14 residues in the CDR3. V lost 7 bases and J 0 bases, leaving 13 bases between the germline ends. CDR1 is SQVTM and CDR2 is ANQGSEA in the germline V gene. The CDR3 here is CSALDSTSGNTIYF. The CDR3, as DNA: TGCAGCGCCCTAGACAGCACCTCTGGAAACACCATATATTTT.

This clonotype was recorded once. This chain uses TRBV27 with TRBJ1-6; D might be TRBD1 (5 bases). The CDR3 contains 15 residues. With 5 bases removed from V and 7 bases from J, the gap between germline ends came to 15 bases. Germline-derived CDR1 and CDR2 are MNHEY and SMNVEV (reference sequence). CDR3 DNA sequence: TGTGCCAGCAGTAGAGGGGCAGGGTGGAATTCACCCCTCCACTTT. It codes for CASSRGAGWNSPLHF.

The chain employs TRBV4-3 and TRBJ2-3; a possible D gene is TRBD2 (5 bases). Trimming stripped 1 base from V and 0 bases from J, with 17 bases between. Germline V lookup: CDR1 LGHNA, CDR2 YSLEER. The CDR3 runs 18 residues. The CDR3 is CASSQAGLRTPSTDTQYF. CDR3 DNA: TGCGCCAGCAGCCAAGCGGGATTAAGAACTCCCAGCACAGATACGCAGTATTTT.

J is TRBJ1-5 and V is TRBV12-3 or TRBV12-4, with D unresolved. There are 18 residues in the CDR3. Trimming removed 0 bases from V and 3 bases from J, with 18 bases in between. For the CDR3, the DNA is TGTGCCAGCAGTTTAGCGGAGGGCCAGAAAAAGGCCAATCAGCCCCAGCATTTT. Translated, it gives CASSLAEGQKKANQPQHF.

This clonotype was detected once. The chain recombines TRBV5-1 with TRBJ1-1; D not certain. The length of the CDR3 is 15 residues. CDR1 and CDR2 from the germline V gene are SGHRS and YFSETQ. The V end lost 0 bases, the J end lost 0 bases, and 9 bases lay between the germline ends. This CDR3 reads CASSLDPALNTEAFF. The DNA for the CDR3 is TGCGCCAGCAGCTTGGACCCAGCCTTGAACACTGAAGCTTTCTTT.

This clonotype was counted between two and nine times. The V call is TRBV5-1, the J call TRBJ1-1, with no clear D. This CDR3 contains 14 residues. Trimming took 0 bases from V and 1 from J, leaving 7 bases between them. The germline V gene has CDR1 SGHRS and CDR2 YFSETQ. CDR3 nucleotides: TGCGCCAGCAGCTTGGGGATTCCGAACACTGAAGCTTTCTTT. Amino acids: CASSLGIPNTEAFF.

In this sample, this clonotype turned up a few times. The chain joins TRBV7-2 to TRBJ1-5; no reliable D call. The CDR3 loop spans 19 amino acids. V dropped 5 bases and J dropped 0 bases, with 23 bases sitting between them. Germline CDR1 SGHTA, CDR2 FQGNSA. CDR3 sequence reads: CASSRTRGSGEYSNQPQHF. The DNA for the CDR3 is TGTGCCAGCAGCCGCACCCGAGGGTCTGGGGAATATAGCAATCAGCCCCAGCATTTT.

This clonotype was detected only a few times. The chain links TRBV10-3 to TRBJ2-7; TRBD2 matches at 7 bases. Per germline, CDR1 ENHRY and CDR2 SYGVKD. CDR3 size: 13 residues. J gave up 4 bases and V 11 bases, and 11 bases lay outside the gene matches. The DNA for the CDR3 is TGTGCCGCCTCCCCAGGCGGGAGTTACGAGCAGTACTTC. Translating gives CAASPGGSYEQYF.

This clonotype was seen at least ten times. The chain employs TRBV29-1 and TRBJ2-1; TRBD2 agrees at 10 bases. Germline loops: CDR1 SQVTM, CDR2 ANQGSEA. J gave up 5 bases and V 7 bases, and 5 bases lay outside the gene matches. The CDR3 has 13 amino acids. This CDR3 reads CSAVAGGHNEQFF. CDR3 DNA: TGCAGCGCCGTAGCGGGGGGTCACAATGAGCAGTTCTTC.

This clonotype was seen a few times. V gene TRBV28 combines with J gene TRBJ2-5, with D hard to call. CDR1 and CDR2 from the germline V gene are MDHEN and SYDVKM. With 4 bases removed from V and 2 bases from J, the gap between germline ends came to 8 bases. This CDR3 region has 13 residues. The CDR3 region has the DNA TGTGCCAGCAGTTATCAGGAGCAAGAGACCCAGTACTTC. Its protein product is CASSYQEQETQYF.

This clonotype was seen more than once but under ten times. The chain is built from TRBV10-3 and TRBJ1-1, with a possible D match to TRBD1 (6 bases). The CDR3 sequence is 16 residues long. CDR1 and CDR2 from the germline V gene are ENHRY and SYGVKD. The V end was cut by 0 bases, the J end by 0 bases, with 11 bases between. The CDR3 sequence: CAISESLRGMNTEAFF. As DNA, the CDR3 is TGTGCCATCAGTGAGTCTCTAAGGGGGATGAACACTGAAGCTTTCTTT.

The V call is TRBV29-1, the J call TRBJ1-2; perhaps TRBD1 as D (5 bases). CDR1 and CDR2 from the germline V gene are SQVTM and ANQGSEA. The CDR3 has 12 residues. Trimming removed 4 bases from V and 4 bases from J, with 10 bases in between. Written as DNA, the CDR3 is TGCAGCGTTGGATCAGGGTCCTATGGCTACACCTTC. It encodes CSVGSGSYGYTF.

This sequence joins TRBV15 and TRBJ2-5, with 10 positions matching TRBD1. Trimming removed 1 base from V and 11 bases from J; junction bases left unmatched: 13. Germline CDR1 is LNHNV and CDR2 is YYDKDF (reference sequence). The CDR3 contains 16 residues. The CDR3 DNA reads TGTGCCACCAGCAGAGTAGAAGGGACAGGGGCAGAGGAGCAGTACTTC. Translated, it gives CATSRVEGTGAEEQYF.

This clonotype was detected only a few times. The CDR3 DNA follows: TGCAGCGTGGGTATACCGGGACAGGGGACGTACTTC. It yields the protein CSVGIPGQGTYF. The gene calls are TRBV29-1 and TRBJ2-5, with 10 bases matching TRBD1. Losses at the gene ends were 6 bases for V and 13 bases for J; bases not matched to a gene: 11. Germline values: CDR1 SQVTM, CDR2 ANQGSEA. The CDR3 is 12 residues long.